This T cell receptor (beta chain) appears in the sequencing data of a study of identifying expanded T cells in peripheral blood. Germline values: CDR1 SGHNT, CDR2 YENEEA. The CDR3 consists of 14 residues. With V trimmed by 5 bases and J by 1 base, 4 bases remained unmatched. Sequenced by immunoSEQ multiplex PCR; TCRdb stores in-frame clones only, minus some. The data contain about 54,000 clones, 89% of them seen just once; the ten biggest clones take up about 3.8%. The receptor comes from a person aged 18 to 69 in good health. Sequencing input: blood. This chain connects TRBV11-3 to TRBJ2-5; TRBD1 matches at 7 bases. The CDR3 DNA sequence: TGTGCCAGCAGCACCCGGGACAGCCAAGAGACCCAGTACTTC. It encodes CASSTRDSQETQYF.